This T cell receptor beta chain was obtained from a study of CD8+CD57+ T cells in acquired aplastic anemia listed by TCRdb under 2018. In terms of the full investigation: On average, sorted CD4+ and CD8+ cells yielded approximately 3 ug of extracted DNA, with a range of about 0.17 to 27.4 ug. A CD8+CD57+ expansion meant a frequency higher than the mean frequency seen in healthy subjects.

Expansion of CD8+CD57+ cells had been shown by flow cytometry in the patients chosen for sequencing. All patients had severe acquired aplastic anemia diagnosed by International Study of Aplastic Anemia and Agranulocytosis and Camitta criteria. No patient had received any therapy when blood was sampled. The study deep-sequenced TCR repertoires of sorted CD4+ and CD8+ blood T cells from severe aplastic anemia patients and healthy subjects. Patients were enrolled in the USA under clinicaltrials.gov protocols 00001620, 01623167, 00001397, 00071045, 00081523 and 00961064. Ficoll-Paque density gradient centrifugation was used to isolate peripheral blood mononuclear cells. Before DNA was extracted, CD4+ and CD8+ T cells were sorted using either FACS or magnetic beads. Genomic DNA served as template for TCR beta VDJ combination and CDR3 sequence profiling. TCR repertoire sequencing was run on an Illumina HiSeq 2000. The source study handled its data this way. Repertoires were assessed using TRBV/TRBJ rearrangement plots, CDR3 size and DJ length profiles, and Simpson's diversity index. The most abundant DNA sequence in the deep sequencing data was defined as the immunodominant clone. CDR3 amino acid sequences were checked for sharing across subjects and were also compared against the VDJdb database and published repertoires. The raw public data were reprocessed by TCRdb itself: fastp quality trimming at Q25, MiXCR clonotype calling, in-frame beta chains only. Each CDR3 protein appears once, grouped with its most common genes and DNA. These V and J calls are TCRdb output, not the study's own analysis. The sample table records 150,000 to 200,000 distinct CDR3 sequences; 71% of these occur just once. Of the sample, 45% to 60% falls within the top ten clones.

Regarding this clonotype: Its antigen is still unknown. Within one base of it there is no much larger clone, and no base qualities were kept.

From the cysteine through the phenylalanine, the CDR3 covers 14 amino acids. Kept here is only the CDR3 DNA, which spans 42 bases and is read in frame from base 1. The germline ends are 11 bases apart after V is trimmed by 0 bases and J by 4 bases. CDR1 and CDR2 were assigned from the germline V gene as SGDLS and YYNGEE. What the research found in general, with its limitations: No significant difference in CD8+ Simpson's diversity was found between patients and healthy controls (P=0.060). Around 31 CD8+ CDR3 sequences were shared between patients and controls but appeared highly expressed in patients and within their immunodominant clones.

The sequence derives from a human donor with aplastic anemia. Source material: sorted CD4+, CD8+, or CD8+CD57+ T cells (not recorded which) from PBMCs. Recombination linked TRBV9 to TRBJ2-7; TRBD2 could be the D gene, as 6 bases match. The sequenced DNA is TGTGCCAGCAGCGTAGGCGGGGCGGGTTACGAGCAGTACTTC. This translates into CASSVGGAGYEQYF.